This T cell receptor beta chain was identified during a study of blood T cells in healthy people across ages. Caucasian individuals from Russia who were healthy and aged about 6 to 100 acted as donors. Points on this clonotype: Its target is not known.

Regarding the study as a whole: Naive CD4+ cells and diversity were both higher in long-lived donors than in aged donors. Age showed a roughly linear inverse relationship with TCR beta diversity per million T cells.

A second PCR, run for about 7 to 11 cycles, used a sample-barcoded 5' primer plus a J-beta primer mix. MiXCR, applied by TCRdb to the 5' RACE reads, yields one record per CDR3 protein. The data show about 1.4 million distinct CDR3 sequences, 45% to 70% seen once. Germline-derived CDR1 and CDR2 are SGHKS and YYEKEE (reference sequence). The CDR3 is made up of 16 amino acids. Trimming removed 2 bases from V and 4 bases from J; junction bases left unmatched: 11. Material for sequencing was blood. The chain carries TRBV5-5 and TRBJ2-5, with 7 bases lining up with TRBD1. This clonotype was sampled from a man aged 18 to 29 in good health. CDR3 coding DNA: TGTGCCAGCAGCTTTGATCCAGGGGGTTTGGGAGAGACCCAGTACTTC. Protein sequence: CASSFDPGGLGETQYF.